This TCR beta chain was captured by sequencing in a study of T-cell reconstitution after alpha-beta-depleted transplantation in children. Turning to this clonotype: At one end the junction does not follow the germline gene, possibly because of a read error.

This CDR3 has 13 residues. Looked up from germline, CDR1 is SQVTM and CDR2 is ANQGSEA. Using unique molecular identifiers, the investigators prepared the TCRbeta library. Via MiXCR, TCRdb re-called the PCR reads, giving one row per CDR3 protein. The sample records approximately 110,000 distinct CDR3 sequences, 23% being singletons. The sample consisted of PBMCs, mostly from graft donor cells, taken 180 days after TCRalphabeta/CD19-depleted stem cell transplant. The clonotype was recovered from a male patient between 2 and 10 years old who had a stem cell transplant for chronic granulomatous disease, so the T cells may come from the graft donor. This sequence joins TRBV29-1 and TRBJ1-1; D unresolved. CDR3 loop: CSVEGRNNTEAFF. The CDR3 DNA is TGCAGCGTGGAAGGGAGAAACAACACTGAAGCTTTCTTT.